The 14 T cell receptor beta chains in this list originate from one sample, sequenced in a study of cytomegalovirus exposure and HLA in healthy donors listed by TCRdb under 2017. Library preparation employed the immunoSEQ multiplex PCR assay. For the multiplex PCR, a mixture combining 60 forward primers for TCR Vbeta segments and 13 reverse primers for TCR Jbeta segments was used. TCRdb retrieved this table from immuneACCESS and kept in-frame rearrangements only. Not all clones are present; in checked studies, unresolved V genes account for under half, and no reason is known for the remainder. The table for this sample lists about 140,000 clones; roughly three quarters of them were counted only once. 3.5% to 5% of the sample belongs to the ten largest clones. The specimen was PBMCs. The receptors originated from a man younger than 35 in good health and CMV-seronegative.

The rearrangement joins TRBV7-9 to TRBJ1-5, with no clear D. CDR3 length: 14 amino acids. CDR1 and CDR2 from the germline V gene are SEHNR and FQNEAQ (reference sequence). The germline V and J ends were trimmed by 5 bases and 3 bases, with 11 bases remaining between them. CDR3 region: CASSAPGINQPQHF. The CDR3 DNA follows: TGTGCCAGCAGCGCCCCGGGGATCAATCAGCCCCAGCATTTT.

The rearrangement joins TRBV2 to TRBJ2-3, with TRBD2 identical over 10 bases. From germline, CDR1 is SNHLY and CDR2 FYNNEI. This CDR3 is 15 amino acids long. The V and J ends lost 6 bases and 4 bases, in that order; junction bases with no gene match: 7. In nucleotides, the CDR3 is TGTGCCAGCAGCTTAGCGGGAGGCTTGGCAGATACGCAGTATTTT. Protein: CASSLAGGLADTQYF.

The CDR3 DNA sequence: TGCGCCAGCAGCTTGGGTAGCGGCGACAATGAGCAGTTCTTC. Translation gives CASSLGSGDNEQFF. The chain couples TRBV5-1 to TRBJ2-1; D is possibly TRBD2 (6 bases). This CDR3 has 14 amino acids. In germline, CDR1 is SGHRS, CDR2 YFSETQ. V was trimmed by 0 bases and J by 5 bases, leaving 9 bases between them.

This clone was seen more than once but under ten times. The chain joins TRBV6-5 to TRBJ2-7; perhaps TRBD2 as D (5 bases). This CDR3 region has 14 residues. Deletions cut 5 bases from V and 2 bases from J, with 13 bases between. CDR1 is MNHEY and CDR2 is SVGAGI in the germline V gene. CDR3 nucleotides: TGTGCCAGCAGTCCCACCGGGGAAACCTACGAGCAGTACTTC. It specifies CASSPTGETYEQYF.

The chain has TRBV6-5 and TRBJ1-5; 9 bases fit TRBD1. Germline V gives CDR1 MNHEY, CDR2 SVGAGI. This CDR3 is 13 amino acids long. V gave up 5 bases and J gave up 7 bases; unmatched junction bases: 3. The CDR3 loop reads CASSPDRGQPQHF. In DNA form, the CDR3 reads TGTGCCAGCAGTCCGGACAGGGGACAGCCCCAGCATTTT.

The DNA of the CDR3 is TGTGCCTGGAGTGTCGGGACTAGCGCCGATACGCAGTATTTT. Amino acids: CAWSVGTSADTQYF. The V call is TRBV30, the J call TRBJ2-3; 10 nucleotides align to TRBD2. J gave up 6 bases and V 0 bases, and 3 bases lay outside the gene matches. The CDR3 loop spans 14 amino acids. Germline CDR1 and CDR2: GTSNPN and SVGIG (reference sequence).

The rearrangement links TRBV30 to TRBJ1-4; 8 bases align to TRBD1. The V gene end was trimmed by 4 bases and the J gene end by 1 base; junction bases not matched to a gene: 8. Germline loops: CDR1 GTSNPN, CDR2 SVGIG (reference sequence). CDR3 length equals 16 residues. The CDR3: CAWITGQGGTNEKLFF. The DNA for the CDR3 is TGTGCCTGGATCACTGGACAGGGAGGAACTAATGAAAAACTGTTTTTT.

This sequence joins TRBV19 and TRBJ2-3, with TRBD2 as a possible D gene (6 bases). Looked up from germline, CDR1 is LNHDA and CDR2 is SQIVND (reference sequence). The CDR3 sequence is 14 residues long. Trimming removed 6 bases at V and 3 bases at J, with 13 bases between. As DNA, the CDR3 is TGTGCCAGTAGCGTCGAGGCGGGAACAGATACGCAGTATTTT. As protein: CASSVEAGTDTQYF.

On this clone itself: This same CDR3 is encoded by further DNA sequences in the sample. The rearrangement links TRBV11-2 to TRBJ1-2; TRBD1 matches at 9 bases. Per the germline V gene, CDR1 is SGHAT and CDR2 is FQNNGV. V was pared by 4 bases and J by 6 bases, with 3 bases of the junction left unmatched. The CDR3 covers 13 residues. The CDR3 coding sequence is TGTGCCAGCAGCTCGGGACAGGGCCATGGCTACACCTTC. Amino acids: CASSSGQGHGYTF.

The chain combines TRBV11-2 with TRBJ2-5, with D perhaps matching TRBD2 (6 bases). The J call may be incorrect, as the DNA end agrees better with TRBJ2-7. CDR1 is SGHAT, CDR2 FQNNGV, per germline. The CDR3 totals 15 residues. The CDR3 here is CASSLSRDSFYEQYF. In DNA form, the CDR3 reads TGTGCCAGCAGCTTATCTAGGGACTCCTTTTACGAGCAGTACTTC.

In nucleotides, the CDR3 is TGCGCCAGCAGCTTAGATGGACAGGGGGCCCGATATGGCTACACCTTC. This sequence encodes CASSLDGQGARYGYTF. J is TRBJ1-2 and V is TRBV5-1, with TRBD1 matching over 11 bases. Germline assignment: CDR1 SGHRS and CDR2 YFSETQ. The CDR3 runs to 16 residues. V was pared by 2 bases and J by 5 bases, with 8 bases of the junction left unmatched. Drawing the rest from reference TRBV5-1 and TRBJ1-2, the complete variable domain is KAGVTQTPRYLIKTRGQQVTLSCSPISGHRSVSWYQQTPGQGLQFLFEYFSETQRNKGNFPGRFSGRQFSNSRSEMNVSTLELGDSALYLCASSLDGQGARYGYTFGSGTRLTVV.

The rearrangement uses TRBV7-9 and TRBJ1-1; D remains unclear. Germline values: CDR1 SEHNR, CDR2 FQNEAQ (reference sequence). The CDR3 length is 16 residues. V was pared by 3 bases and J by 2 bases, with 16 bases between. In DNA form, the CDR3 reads TGTGCCAGCAGCTTCCCCCAATCGAAAAGCAACACTGAAGCTTTCTTT. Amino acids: CASSFPQSKSNTEAFF.

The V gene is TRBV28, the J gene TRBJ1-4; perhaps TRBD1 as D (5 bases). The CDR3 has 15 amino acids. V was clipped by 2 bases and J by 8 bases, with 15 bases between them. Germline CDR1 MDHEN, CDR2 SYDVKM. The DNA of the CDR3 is TGTGCCAGCAGTTTACAGGGAGGGGTAGGAGAAAAACTGTTTTTT. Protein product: CASSLQGGVGEKLFF.

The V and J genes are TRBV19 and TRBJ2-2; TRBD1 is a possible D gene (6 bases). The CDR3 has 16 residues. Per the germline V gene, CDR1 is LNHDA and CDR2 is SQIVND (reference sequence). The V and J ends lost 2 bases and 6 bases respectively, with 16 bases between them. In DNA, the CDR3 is TGTGCCAGTAGTATACTGGCAGGGGCCCTCGCCGGGGAGCTGTTTTTT. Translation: CASSILAGALAGELFF.